The 2 T cell receptor beta chains below all came from one sample that was sequenced in a study of T-cell reconstitution after alpha-beta-depleted transplantation in children. Molecular barcoding with unique molecular identifiers was used for the TCRbeta library. TCRdb re-analysed the PCR reads in MiXCR, keeping a single row per CDR3 protein. The sample carries around 210,000 distinct CDR3 sequences, approximately 6.9% recorded once. The sample consisted of PBMCs, taken before TCRalphabeta/CD19-depleted stem cell transplant. These receptors all come from a boy aged 2 to 10 with acute lymphoblastic leukemia, due to receive a stem cell transplant.

This clonotype was recorded many times. The rearrangement links TRBV20-1 to TRBJ2-3; 7 bases map to TRBD2. The V and J ends lost 5 bases and 6 bases, in that order; junction bases with no gene match: 5. In germline, CDR1 is DFQATT, CDR2 SNEGSKA (reference sequence). The CDR3 covers 12 residues. The chain's CDR3 is CSAGGGGDTQYF. The CDR3 nucleotides read TGCAGTGCTGGCGGGGGTGGGGATACGCAGTATTTT.

This clonotype was observed many times. The chain combines TRBV20-1 with TRBJ2-4; 13 nucleotides agree with TRBD2. The J segment lost 0 bases and the V segment lost 5 bases, leaving 4 bases of the junction unmatched. The CDR3 consists of 16 residues. Looked up from germline, CDR1 is DFQATT and CDR2 is SNEGSKA (reference sequence). In DNA, the CDR3 is TGCAGTGCTCCCAGGACTAGCGGGAGAGCCAAAAACATTCAGTACTTC. Translated: CSAPRTSGRAKNIQYF.